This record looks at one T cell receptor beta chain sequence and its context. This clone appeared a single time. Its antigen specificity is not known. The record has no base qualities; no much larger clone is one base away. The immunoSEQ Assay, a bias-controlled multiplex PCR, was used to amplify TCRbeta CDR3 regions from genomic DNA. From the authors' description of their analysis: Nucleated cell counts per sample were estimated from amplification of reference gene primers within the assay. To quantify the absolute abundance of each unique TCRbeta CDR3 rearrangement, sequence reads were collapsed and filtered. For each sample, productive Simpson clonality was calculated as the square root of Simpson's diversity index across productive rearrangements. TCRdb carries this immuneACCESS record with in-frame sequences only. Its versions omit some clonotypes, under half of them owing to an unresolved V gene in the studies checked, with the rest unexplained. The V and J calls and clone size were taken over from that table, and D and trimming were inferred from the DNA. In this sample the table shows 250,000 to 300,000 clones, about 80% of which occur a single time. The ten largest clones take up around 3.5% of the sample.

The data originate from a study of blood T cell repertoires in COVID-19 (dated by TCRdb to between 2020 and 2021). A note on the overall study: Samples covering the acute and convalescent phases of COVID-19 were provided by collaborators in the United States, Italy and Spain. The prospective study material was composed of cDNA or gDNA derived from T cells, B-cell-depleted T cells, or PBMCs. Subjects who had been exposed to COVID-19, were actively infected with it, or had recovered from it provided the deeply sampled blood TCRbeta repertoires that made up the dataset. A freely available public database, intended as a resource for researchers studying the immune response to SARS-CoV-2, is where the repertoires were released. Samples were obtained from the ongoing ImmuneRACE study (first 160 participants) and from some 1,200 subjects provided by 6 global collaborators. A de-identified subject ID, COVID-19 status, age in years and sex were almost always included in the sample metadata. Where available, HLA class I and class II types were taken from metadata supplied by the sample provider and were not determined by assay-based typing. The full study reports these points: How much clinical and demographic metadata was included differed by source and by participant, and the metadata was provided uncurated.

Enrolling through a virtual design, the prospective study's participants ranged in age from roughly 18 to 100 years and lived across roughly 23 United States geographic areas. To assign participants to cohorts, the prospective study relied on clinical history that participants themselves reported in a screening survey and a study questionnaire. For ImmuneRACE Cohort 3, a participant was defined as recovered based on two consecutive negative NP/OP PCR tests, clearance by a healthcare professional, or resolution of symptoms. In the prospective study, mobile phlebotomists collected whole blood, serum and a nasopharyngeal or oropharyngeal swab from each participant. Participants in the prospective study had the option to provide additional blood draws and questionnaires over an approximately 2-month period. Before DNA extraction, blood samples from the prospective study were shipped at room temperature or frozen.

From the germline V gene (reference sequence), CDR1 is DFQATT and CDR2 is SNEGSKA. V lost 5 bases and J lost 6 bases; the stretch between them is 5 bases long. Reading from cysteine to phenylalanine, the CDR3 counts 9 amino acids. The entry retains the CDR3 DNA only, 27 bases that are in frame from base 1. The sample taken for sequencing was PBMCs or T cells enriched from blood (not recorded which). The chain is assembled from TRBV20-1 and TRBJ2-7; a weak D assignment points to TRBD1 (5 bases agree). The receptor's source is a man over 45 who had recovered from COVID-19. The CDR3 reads CSAQGEQYF. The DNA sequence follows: TGCAGTGCTCAGGGCGAGCAGTACTTC.